The clone carrying this TCR beta chain was seen at least ten times. Deletions cut 0 bases from V and 3 bases from J, with 12 bases between. Looked up from germline, CDR1 is SGHRS and CDR2 is YFSETQ. This CDR3 has 15 residues. These data come from a study of Graves' ophthalmopathy and Graves' hyperthyroidism. On the study more broadly: In this cohort's terms, stable hyperthyroidism meant no ophthalmopathy by 18 months of follow-up.

The study amplified TCR beta CDR3 regions using RNA transcripts. The library came from an HTBI-primed first-round RT-PCR and a second-round multiplex PCR. TCRdb fed the multiplex PCR reads into MiXCR, producing one record per CDR3 protein. Of over a million distinct CDR3 sequences in the sample, around a third were seen once. V and J are TRBV5-1 and TRBJ1-2; weak D call: TRBD1 (6 bases). Sequenced material: peripheral blood or thyroid tissue (not recorded which). The receptor was derived from an adult man with Graves' hyperthyroidism. This chain's CDR3 is CASSLAGTPDYGYTF. The DNA for the CDR3 is TGCGCCAGCAGCTTGGCCGGGACACCCGACTATGGCTACACCTTC.